Listed below are T cell receptor beta chains from one sample, sequenced in a study of T cell repertoires in cytomegalovirus infection. From the reads, TCRdb called clonotypes with MiXCR, one entry per CDR3 protein. The repertoire consists of about 890,000 distinct CDR3 sequences, with approximately 33% occurring once and the leading ten covering around an eighth. No cognate antigen is known for these TCRs. The source was cultured CD8+ T cells from PBMCs, collected from culture after CMV antigen stimulation. Source of these receptors: a human donor in good health (CMV status not recorded). Some clones in this sample may be carry-over from other donors' samples. The CDR3 runs from the conserved cysteine through the conserved F or W. A D gene is named only where the DNA matches it firmly. Only some rows state a clone size, as once, few, many or a class for expanded clones.

>TRBJ1-2|-|TRBV6-1|many
TGTGCCAGCAGTGATGCGCTAACGCCAACAGCTAACTATGGCTACACCTTC
CASSDALTPTANYGYTF
>TRBJ2-1|-|TRBV4-1|few
TGCGCCAGCAGCCAAGGAGTAGCCACGGTTCCCTACAATGAGCAGTTCTTC
CASSQGVATVPYNEQFF
>TRBJ2-2|TRBD1|TRBV6-2/TRBV6-3|few
TGTGCCAGCAATAGGGGGCGCAACACCGGGGAGCTGTTTTTT
CASNRGRNTGELFF
>TRBJ2-2|TRBD1|TRBV27|few
TGTGCCAGCAGCCAACAGGGGGCGATCGGGGAGCTGTTTTTT
CASSQQGAIGELFF
>TRBJ1-2|-|TRBV19|-
TGTGCCAGTAGTCCGAGGGGCCCCCTGAAAAACTATGGCTACACCTTC
CASSPRGPLKNYGYTF
>TRBJ1-1|TRBD1|TRBV7-8|many
TGTGCCAGCAGCCGTAGTTCCAGGGGGTCGATGAACACTGAAGCTTTCTTT
CASSRSSRGSMNTEAFF
>TRBJ1-5|-|TRBV7-6|few
TGTGCCAGCAGCTCTGATCCATGGGGCAATCAGCCCCAGCATTTT
CASSSDPWGNQPQHF
>TRBJ1-2|-|TRBV19|-
TGTGCCAGTAGTTGGCCCGGGAATAACTATGGCTACACCTTC
CASSWPGNNYGYTF
>TRBJ1-6|TRBD1|TRBV24-1|-
TGTGCCACCAGTGGTCGACAGGGATCACCCCTCCACTTT
CATSGRQGSPLHF
>TRBJ1-2|TRBD1|TRBV27|-
TGTGCCGTCTACAGGGGAGCCCACTATGGCTACACCTTC
CAVYRGAHYGYTF
>TRBJ2-2|TRBD1|TRBV5-6|few
TGTGCCAGCAGCTGGGGGACAGGAGCAGTCACCGGGGAGCTGTTTTTT
CASSWGTGAVTGELFF
>TRBJ1-1|TRBD1|TRBV7-9|few
TGTGCCAGCAGCTTAGTAGGGACAGGGTATGTAGCTTTCTTT
CASSLVGTGYVAFF
>TRBJ2-1|-|TRBV19|many
TGTGCCAGCCGTCCACGGTCCTACAATGAGCAGTTCTTC
CASRPRSYNEQFF
>TRBJ2-7|-|TRBV28|-
TGTGCCAGCAGTTATAGGGCCACCTACGAGCAGTACTTC
CASSYRATYEQYF
>TRBJ2-1|TRBD1|TRBV7-4|-
TGTGCCAGCAACTTTAGAGGGGGCGAGGGTACCAATGAGCAGTTCTTC
CASNFRGGEGTNEQFF
>TRBJ1-2|-|TRBV6-6|few
TGTGCCAGCCTACAGGGAGTAGACTATGGCTACACCTTC
CASLQGVDYGYTF
>TRBJ2-2|TRBD2|TRBV4-2|few
TGTGCCAGCAGGCCTCCCCGGCTAGCGGGGGACACCGGGGAGCTGTTTTTT
CASRPPRLAGDTGELFF
>TRBJ2-2|-|TRBV11-2|-
TGTGCCAGCAGCTTAGTCTTCCCGGGGGAGCTGTTTTTT
CASSLVFPGELFF
>TRBJ1-2|-|TRBV4-1|once
TGCGCCAGCAGCCAAGATGAGGACACTACTAACTATGGCTACACCTTC
CASSQDEDTTNYGYTF
>TRBJ1-5|-|TRBV4-3|-
TGCGCCAGCAGCCAGGGAACAGGCCTTAATCAGCCCCAGCATTTT
CASSQGTGLNQPQHF
>TRBJ2-1|TRBD1|TRBV20-1|few
TGCAGTGCTAGCAAAAGGGACAGGGAGAATGAGCAGTTCTTC
CSASKRDRENEQFF
>TRBJ2-1|TRBD1|TRBV19|few
TGTGCCAGCCGGGACAGGGGGGAGCTTGAGCAGTTCTTC
CASRDRGELEQFF
>TRBJ1-5|TRBD1|TRBV5-4|few
TGTGCCAGCAGCTTGACAGGGGGAATCAATCAGCCCCAGCATTTT
CASSLTGGINQPQHF
>TRBJ2-1|-|TRBV6-5|few
TGTGCCAGCAGTTATCAGGACCCGTTTTACAATGAGCAGTTCTTC
CASSYQDPFYNEQFF
>TRBJ1-4|-|TRBV7-8|few
TGTGCCAGCAGCTGGGGGGTGGGGTCGGATGAAAAACTGTTTTTT
CASSWGVGSDEKLFF
>TRBJ1-1|-|TRBV27|-
TGTGCCAGCAGTATCCTTCTAGGGAGCACTGAAGCTTTCTTT
CASSILLGSTEAFF
>TRBJ2-3|TRBD1|TRBV12-3/TRBV12-4|few
TGTGCCAGCAGTAATCCCGGGACAGGAGTTTATGCGGATACGCAGTATTTT
CASSNPGTGVYADTQYF
>TRBJ2-3|TRBD2|TRBV3-1|-
TGTGCCAGCACTTCGCTGGCGGGGGGACACCTCTACACAGATACGCAGTATTTT
CASTSLAGGHLYTDTQYF
>TRBJ1-1|-|TRBV7-9|few
TGTGCCAGCACTGTCGGAGCAAACACTGAAGCTTTCTTT
CASTVGANTEAFF